These 27 T cell receptor beta chains came from one sample sequenced in a study of T cell responses to AZD1222 COVID-19 vaccine (dated by TCRdb to the early 2020s). The library was prepared using the immunoSEQ multiplex PCR assay. TCRdb limited this immuneACCESS table to in-frame rearrangements with V and J called. A share of clones is missing; checked studies link under half to unresolved V genes, and the rest is unexplained. The table for this sample lists 75,000 to 100,000 clones; roughly 89% of them were counted only once. The ten largest clonotypes hold 6.5% to 8% of the sample. This specimen's time point label, per the study, means: baseline before first vaccination. The starting material was peripheral blood, obtained on day 0 of AZD1222 vaccination. The origin of the receptors is an adult in good health.

The chain uses TRBV28 and TRBJ1-5, with a possible D match to TRBD1 (5 bases). The CDR3 consists of 14 residues. The ends were cut back, 6 bases at V and 5 bases at J, with 14 bases in the middle. Germline lookup yields CDR1 MDHEN and CDR2 SYDVKM. The CDR3 here is CASRNPGGDQPQHF. The CDR3 DNA is TGTGCCAGCAGAAACCCCGGGGGGGATCAGCCCCAGCATTTT.

The chain combines TRBV6-5 with TRBJ2-6; D gene ambiguous. Germline loops: CDR1 MNHEY, CDR2 SVGAGI. CDR3 size: 15 residues. Trimming left V 6 bases short and J 0 bases short, with 9 bases between. Here the CDR3 reads CASSRYPSGANVLTF. The DNA for the CDR3 is TGTGCCAGCAGCAGGTACCCCTCTGGGGCCAACGTCCTGACTTTC.

The V and J genes are TRBV18 and TRBJ1-2; the match to TRBD1 covers 10 bases. J was trimmed by 5 bases and V by 3 bases; bases with no gene match: 0. Germline assignment: CDR1 KGHSH and CDR2 LQKENI. CDR3 size: 13 residues. The CDR3 DNA sequence: TGTGCCAGCTCACCGGACAGGGGGTATGGCTACACCTTC. This translates into CASSPDRGYGYTF. Full variable domain (outside the CDR3, taken from reference TRBV18 and TRBJ1-2): NAGVMQNPRHLVRRRGQEARLRCSPMKGHSHVYWYRQLPEEGLKFMVYLQKENIIDESGMPKERFSAEFPKEGPSILRIQQVVRGDSAAYFCASSPDRGYGYTFGSGTRLTVV.

This clone has just one count. This chain's CDR3 is CASSPSVGTAGGYTF. The CDR3 DNA is TGTGCCAGCAGCCCTTCGGTAGGGACAGCTGGTGGCTACACCTTC. The rearrangement uses TRBV3-1 (or the pseudogene TRBV3-2) and TRBJ1-2, with 7 bases lining up with TRBD1. This CDR3 has 15 residues. The V segment lost 4 bases and the J segment 7 bases; nucleotides outside the gene matches: 12. CDR1 LGHDT and CDR2 YNNKEL come from the germline V gene (reference sequence).

This chain links TRBV7-2 with TRBJ2-5; 13 bases are a match to TRBD2. Looked up from germline, CDR1 is SGHTA and CDR2 is FQGNSA. V lost 1 base, J lost 4 bases, and 6 bases stayed unmatched. This CDR3 contains 17 residues. The CDR3 sequence is CASSLVGTSGVGETQYF. CDR3 nucleotides: TGTGCCAGCAGCTTAGTAGGGACTAGCGGGGTAGGAGAGACCCAGTACTTC.

V is TRBV7-2 and J is TRBJ1-2; a weak D match, TRBD1 (5 bases). Germline assignment: CDR1 SGHTA and CDR2 FQGNSA. The length of the CDR3 is 15 residues. V was pared by 5 bases and J by 8 bases, with 21 bases between. The CDR3 sequence: CASSPFSQGSYGYTF. CDR3 bases: TGTGCCAGCAGCCCCTTCAGCCAGGGTTCCTACGGCTACACCTTC.

V gene TRBV27 combines with J gene TRBJ1-2; TRBD1 agrees at 8 bases. The V and J ends lost 5 bases and 7 bases, in that order; junction bases with no gene match: 18. The CDR3 totals 17 residues. CDR1 is MNHEY and CDR2 is SMNVEV in the germline V gene (reference sequence). CDR3 region: CASSLFAIRGRISGYTF. CDR3 coding DNA: TGTGCCAGCAGTCTATTTGCCATCAGGGGGCGAATTAGTGGCTACACCTTC.

This clone was picked up one time. The gene calls are TRBV19 and TRBJ1-1; 7 bases match TRBD1. Germline V gene data show CDR1 as LNHDA and CDR2 as SQIVND (reference sequence). The ends lost 5 bases at V and 3 bases at J; junction bases unmatched: 6. CDR3 size: 14 residues. CDR3 in amino acids: CASSRQGLYTEAFF. Here the CDR3 DNA reads TGTGCCAGTAGTCGACAGGGTTTGTACACTGAAGCTTTCTTT.

The chain recombines TRBV7-8 with TRBJ1-6; possible D gene TRBD1, 6 bases. V lost 5 bases and J lost 8, with 19 bases in between. Germline assignment: CDR1 SGHVS and CDR2 FQNEAQ. The CDR3 is 16 residues long. This CDR3 reads CASSPLRTEGDSPLHF. For the CDR3, the DNA is TGTGCCAGCAGCCCCCTCCGGACAGAGGGGGATTCACCCCTCCACTTT.

The CDR3 here is CASRPSSGSYYNEQFF. The CDR3 nucleotides read TGTGCCAGCAGGCCCTCTAGCGGGAGTTACTACAATGAGCAGTTCTTC. The rearrangement joins TRBV27 to TRBJ2-1; 10 bases line up with TRBD2. CDR3 length equals 16 residues. CDR1 MNHEY and CDR2 SMNVEV come from the germline V gene (reference sequence). V lost 6 bases, J lost 3 bases, and 8 bases stayed unmatched.

The chain recombines TRBV9 with TRBJ2-2, with D hard to call. CDR3 length: 15 residues. Germline V gene data show CDR1 as SGDLS and CDR2 as YYNGEE. Trimming took 0 bases from V and 0 from J, leaving 6 bases between them. The CDR3 DNA follows: TGTGCCAGCAGCGTAGGTACAACGAACACCGGGGAGCTGTTTTTT. Protein: CASSVGTTNTGELFF.

V usage is TRBV19 and J usage is TRBJ1-6, with 8 bases that match TRBD1. Germline CDR1 is LNHDA and CDR2 is SQIVND (reference sequence). V was pared by 10 bases and J by 7 bases, with 6 bases of the junction left unmatched. CDR3 length equals 13 residues. CDR3 bases: TGTGCCACCGTGGGACAGGTCAATTCACCCCTCCACTTT. Translating gives CATVGQVNSPLHF.

The chain has TRBV5-4 and TRBJ1-1; a weak D match, TRBD1 (5 bases). Germline V gives CDR1 SGHNT, CDR2 YYREEE (reference sequence). The CDR3 is 14 amino acids. The V end was cut by 1 base, the J end by 1 base, with 8 bases between. CDR3 sequence: CASSLRTQNTEAFF. CDR3 sequence (DNA): TGTGCCAGCAGCTTGCGGACACAGAACACTGAAGCTTTCTTT.

The rearrangement links TRBV27 to TRBJ1-2, with D perhaps TRBD1 (5 bases). V dropped 3 bases and J dropped 7 bases, with 15 bases sitting between them. The CDR3 runs to 14 residues. Germline assignment: CDR1 MNHEY and CDR2 SMNVEV (reference sequence). In nucleotides, the CDR3 is TGTGCCAGCAGTTTTGATGGGGCGCGGTCTGGCTACACCTTC. Its protein is CASSFDGARSGYTF.

The chain carries TRBV27 and TRBJ2-1, with 8 bases aligning to TRBD1. V dropped 2 bases and J dropped 3; count of bases not matched to a gene: 3. Germline CDR1 and CDR2: MNHEY and SMNVEV (reference sequence). The CDR3 loop spans 15 amino acids. For the CDR3, the DNA is TGTGCCAGCAGTTTAGGACAGGGAAACTACAATGAGCAGTTCTTC. This sequence encodes CASSLGQGNYNEQFF.

The J gene is TRBJ2-5, the V gene TRBV4-3; D might be TRBD1 (8 bases). Between the trimmed V and J ends, which lost 5 bases and 4 bases, there was a span of 11 bases. This CDR3 is built from 13 residues. Germline V gives CDR1 LGHNA, CDR2 YSLEER. CDR3 loop: CASSYRGGETQYF. In nucleotides, the CDR3 is TGCGCCAGCAGCTACAGGGGGGGAGAGACCCAGTACTTC.

V and J are TRBV28 and TRBJ2-3; D gene ambiguous. V lost 5 bases and J 6 bases, leaving 12 bases between the germline ends. CDR3 length: 13 amino acids. CDR1 and CDR2 (germline): MDHEN, SYDVKM. The CDR3 sequence is CASSPPFGDTQYF. The DNA for the CDR3 is TGTGCCAGCAGTCCGCCGTTTGGGGATACGCAGTATTTT.

The chain joins TRBV28 to TRBJ2-1; TRBD2 agrees at 12 bases. V was clipped by 8 bases and J by 9 bases; unmatched bases: 14. The CDR3 sequence is 16 residues long. In germline, CDR1 is MDHEN, CDR2 SYDVKM. CDR3 nucleotide sequence: TGTGCCAGCGTAGGGTCCGGACTAGCGGGAATGGGTGAGCAGTTCTTC. Translated: CASVGSGLAGMGEQFF.

The gene calls are TRBV11-2 and TRBJ2-7; 10 bases line up with TRBD2. Germline values: CDR1 SGHAT, CDR2 FQNNGV. There are 14 residues in the CDR3. After removal of 7 bases from V and 3 bases from J, the junction contained 6 bases not matched to a gene. CDR3 coding DNA: TGTGCCAGCACCTGGACTAGCGGTAACTACGAGCAGTACTTC. Its translation: CASTWTSGNYEQYF.

This clone was counted between two and nine times. The chain carries TRBV28 and TRBJ1-3; possibly TRBD1 for D (5 bases). The CDR3 length is 14 residues. Deletions cut 6 bases from V and 2 bases from J, with 11 bases between. Germline V gene sequence: CDR1 MDHEN, CDR2 SYDVKM. This CDR3 reads CASRSSGPGNTIYF. CDR3 bases: TGTGCCAGCAGATCCTCAGGGCCTGGAAACACCATATATTTT. Supplemented by reference TRBV28 and TRBJ1-3, the full variable domain reads DVKVTQSSRYLVKRTGEKVFLECVQDMDHENMFWYRQDPGLGLRLIYFSYDVKMKEKGDIPEGYSVSREKKERFSLILESASTNQTSMYLCASRSSGPGNTIYFGEGSWLTVV.

V is TRBV6-2 or TRBV6-3 and J is TRBJ1-1, with 7 bases lining up with TRBD1. Germline V gene data show CDR1 as MNHEY and CDR2 as SVGEGT. The CDR3 totals 15 residues. V lost 4 bases to trimming and J lost 3 bases; unmatched junction nucleotides: 8. CDR3 DNA: TGTGCCAGCAGTTCCCGACAGGGCCATGACACTGAAGCTTTCTTT. Amino acid sequence: CASSSRQGHDTEAFF.

The rearrangement joins TRBV29-1 to TRBJ1-1; weak D call: TRBD1 (5 bases). Germline assignment: CDR1 SQVTM and CDR2 ANQGSEA. The CDR3 is made up of 12 amino acids. In DNA form, the CDR3 reads TGCAGTTACAGGCGGCCGAACACTGAAGCTTTCTTT. This translates into CSYRRPNTEAFF.

The chain employs TRBV19 and TRBJ2-7, with 7 bases fitting TRBD2. V was pared by 6 bases and J by 4 bases, with 9 bases of the junction left unmatched. The CDR3 loop spans 14 amino acids. CDR1 LNHDA and CDR2 SQIVND come from the germline V gene (reference sequence). The CDR3 loop reads CASSPKGGRYEQYF. For the CDR3, the DNA is TGTGCCAGTAGCCCAAAGGGAGGGAGGTACGAGCAGTACTTC.

The J gene is TRBJ1-2, the V gene TRBV7-6, with D uncertain. Trimming stripped 1 base from V and 4 bases from J, with 16 bases between. CDR3 size: 16 residues. Germline V CDR1 and CDR2: SGHVS, FNYEAQ. The CDR3 region has the DNA TGTGCCAGCAGCTTAGGGTCGGGGTTGGAGCCCTATGGCTACACCTTC. Its protein is CASSLGSGLEPYGYTF.

J is TRBJ2-1 and V is TRBV5-5; no clear D. V lost 4 bases and J 3 bases, leaving 14 bases between the germline ends. The CDR3 spans 15 residues. Germline V gives CDR1 SGHKS, CDR2 YYEKEE (reference sequence). The DNA of the CDR3 is TGTGCCAGCAGCCCAGACGGTCGCATCTACAATGAGCAGTTCTTC. Its translation: CASSPDGRIYNEQFF.

The chain combines TRBV9 with TRBJ1-1; the match to TRBD1 covers 7 bases. CDR3 length: 14 residues. CDR1 SGDLS and CDR2 YYNGEE come from the germline V gene. V was clipped by 4 bases and J by 5 bases; unmatched bases: 8. Here the CDR3 DNA reads TGTGCCAGCAGCAGACGACAGGGTGAGACTGAAGCTTTCTTT. Translation gives CASSRRQGETEAFF.

The chain couples TRBV2 to TRBJ2-1; 10 bases line up with TRBD2. Germline V gene sequence: CDR1 SNHLY, CDR2 FYNNEI. This CDR3 comprises 13 residues. V gave up 6 bases and J gave up 9 bases; unmatched junction bases: 5. The CDR3 DNA follows: TGTGCCAGCAGAGAGGTAGCGGGAGGTGAGCAGTTCTTC. This encodes CASREVAGGEQFF.